This T cell receptor (beta chain) appears in the sequencing data of a study of T cells in Graves' hyperthyroidism and ophthalmopathy. Study-wide background: Blood was drawn when the patient was first diagnosed and still untreated.

The diagnoses drew upon clinical symptoms, serum thyroxine and TRAb, thyroid ultrasound and orbital computed tomography. Cells are PBMCs isolated from over 7.5 ml of fresh blood. RNA transcripts served as the template for amplifying TCR beta CDR3 regions. The TCR CDR3 first-round RT-PCR relied on the HTBI primer set. MiXCR, run by TCRdb on the multiplex PCR reads, gives a single entry per CDR3 protein. The sample contains about 690,000 distinct CDR3 sequences, approximately 15% of which appear only once. There are 14 residues in the CDR3. Germline loops: CDR1 MNHEY, CDR2 SMNVEV (reference sequence). As concerns this clonotype: One junction end does not reproduce the germline sequence, and a read error may be involved.

The chain uses TRBV27 and TRBJ2-1; D possibly corresponds to TRBD2 (5 bases). Source material: blood. The TCR was taken from a man over 45 with Graves' hyperthyroidism. CDR3 loop: CAGSPDSSYNEQFF. CDR3 in DNA: TGTGCCGGCAGTCCGGACTCCTCCTACAATGAGCAGTTCTTC.